This T cell receptor (beta chain) is drawn from a study of Ad26.COV2.S vaccination and SARS-CoV-2 variants. At the level of the study: Recipients of Ad26.COV2.S got it intramuscularly, once or twice 56 days apart.

The germline CDR1 and CDR2 sequences are MNHNY and SVGAGI (reference sequence). With V trimmed by 6 bases and J by 1 base, 11 bases remained unmatched. The CDR3 totals 16 residues. Regarding the study as a whole: Analyses of TCR breadth and depth may have underestimated total T cell responses. Vaccine recipients and placebo recipients showed similar non-spike TCR breadth.

A remark on this clone: The antigen remains undetermined.

The repertoire was sequenced with immunoSEQ multiplex PCR; TCRdb's copy has only in-frame clones and lacks some. The table lists about 350,000 clones, around 90% of them singletons. Sample treatment: roughly 18 received Ad26.COV2.S at low or high dose, single or two shots; roughly five received placebo; per-sample allocation not given. On day 63 after the first injection, vaccine and placebo recipients gave samples. An Ad26 vector expressing Wuhan-strain SARS-CoV-2 spike constituted the vaccine. The receptor was isolated from a person aged 18-65 years who received the Ad26.COV2.S COVID-19 vaccine or a placebo. The input for sequencing was peripheral blood, taken in a trial of Ad26.COV2.S vaccine versus placebo. The chain employs TRBV6-6 and TRBJ2-5; 7 bases line up with TRBD2. Here the CDR3 reads CASRARLAHPQETQYF. The CDR3 DNA reads TGTGCCAGCAGGGCACGACTAGCCCACCCCCAAGAGACCCAGTACTTC.